The 12 T cell receptor beta chains listed next were all sequenced from one sample in a study of blood T cell repertoires in COVID-19. Generated by immunoSEQ multiplex PCR, the TCRdb table keeps only in-frame clones and is missing some. The data contain about 200,000 clones, 80% to 90% of them singletons. Sequencing input: peripheral blood. Receptor source: a man aged 60 to 75 who had recovered from COVID-19.

This CDR3 is CASSDTMDTEAFF. The DNA for the CDR3 is TGCGCCAGCAGCGACACGATGGACACTGAAGCTTTCTTT. This rearrangement joins TRBV4-3 to TRBJ1-1, with no clear D. The CDR3 has 13 residues. CDR1 and CDR2 from the germline V gene are LGHNA and YSLEER. V lost 5 bases and J lost 3, with 10 bases in between.

V usage is TRBV3-1 (or the pseudogene TRBV3-2) and J usage is TRBJ2-1; 11 bases map to TRBD2. The CDR3 contains 18 residues. V trimming: 5 bases; J trimming: 7 bases; junction bases outside the gene matches: 16. CDR1 and CDR2 from the germline V gene are LGHDT and YNNKEL (reference sequence). This CDR3 is CASSSRLAGGLVWNEQFF. In DNA form, the CDR3 reads TGTGCCAGCAGCTCCCGGCTAGCGGGAGGCTTAGTTTGGAATGAGCAGTTCTTC.

This clone was found many times. This CDR3 reads CASNTGIRDGYTF. CDR3 DNA: TGTGCCAGCAATACCGGGATTAGGGATGGCTACACCTTC. The chain combines TRBV12-3 or TRBV12-4 with TRBJ1-2, with no clear D. The CDR3 extends over 13 amino acids. V lost 7 bases and J lost 6, with 15 bases in between.

There are a few counts of this clone. This sequence joins TRBV7-2 and TRBJ1-6, with TRBD1 matching 11 bases. This CDR3 spans 15 amino acids. With V trimmed by 5 bases and J by 9 bases, 6 bases remained unmatched. The germline V gene encodes CDR1 SGHTA and CDR2 FQGNSA. The CDR3 here is CASSAGTGGRSPLHF. Here the CDR3 DNA reads TGTGCCAGCAGCGCCGGGACAGGGGGGCGTTCACCCCTCCACTTT.

The genes are TRBV28 and TRBJ2-6; D is undetermined. The CDR3 has 17 residues. CDR1 is MDHEN and CDR2 is SYDVKM in the germline V gene. Trimming stripped 1 base from V and 0 bases from J, with 10 bases between. CDR3 residues: CASSLSIYFSGANVLTF. In nucleotides, the CDR3 is TGTGCCAGCAGTTTATCAATCTATTTCTCTGGGGCCAACGTCCTGACTTTC.

This clone has just one count. V and J are TRBV6-5 and TRBJ2-4, with a weak D call TRBD2 (5 bases). Germline values: CDR1 MNHEY, CDR2 SVGAGI. CDR3 length: 15 amino acids. The V end was cut by 5 bases, the J end by 2 bases, with 13 bases between. Written as DNA, the CDR3 is TGTGCCAGCAGTAACACTCGGGGATCCAAAAACATTCAGTACTTC. Its translation: CASSNTRGSKNIQYF.

The chain employs TRBV11-2 and TRBJ1-1; D unresolved. The germline V gene encodes CDR1 SGHAT and CDR2 FQNNGV. This CDR3 region has 13 residues. V was cut by 6 bases and J by 4 bases, with 12 bases left in between. Written as DNA, the CDR3 is TGTGCCAGCAGGCGGAGTCAGCGCACTGAAGCTTTCTTT. Translation: CASRRSQRTEAFF. Combining the CDR3 with reference TRBV11-2 and TRBJ1-1 gives the whole variable domain EAGVAQSPRYKIIEKRQSVAFWCNPISGHATLYWYQQILGQGPKLLIQFQNNGVVDDSQLPKDRFSAERLKGVDSTLKIQPAKLEDSAVYLCASRRSQRTEAFFGQGTRLTVV.

The chain carries TRBV6-1 and TRBJ1-1, with 8 bases that match TRBD1. Unmatched junction bases numbered 12, after V lost 2 bases and J lost 4 bases. The CDR3 loop spans 17 amino acids. From germline, CDR1 is MNHNS and CDR2 SASEGT. CDR3 protein: CASSEWDRWRGSTEAFF. CDR3 coding DNA: TGTGCCAGCAGTGAATGGGACAGGTGGAGGGGGAGCACTGAAGCTTTCTTT.

This clone was seen just once. This chain links TRBV28 with TRBJ1-5; the match to TRBD1 covers 7 bases. Per the germline V gene, CDR1 is MDHEN and CDR2 is SYDVKM. J was trimmed by 1 base and V by 2 bases; bases with no gene match: 5. The CDR3 has 16 amino acids. CDR3 nucleotide sequence: TGTGCCAGCAGTTTACGAGGGGGCTTGAGCAATCAGCCCCAGCATTTT. Its protein product is CASSLRGGLSNQPQHF.

V and J are TRBV5-6 and TRBJ1-2; D not certain. Germline V gene sequence: CDR1 SGHDT, CDR2 YYEEEE. Trimming removed 0 bases from V and 8 bases from J, with 11 bases in between. There are 13 residues in the CDR3. For the CDR3, the DNA is TGTGCCAGCAGCTTGGGGCGGAATAAGGGCTACACCTTC. Protein sequence: CASSLGRNKGYTF.

This sequence joins TRBV5-4 and TRBJ1-4; tentatively, D is TRBD1 (6 bases). The germline V gene encodes CDR1 SGHNT and CDR2 YYREEE (reference sequence). This CDR3 spans 18 amino acids. Between the trimmed V and J ends, which lost 4 bases and 1 base, there was a span of 20 bases. The CDR3 DNA is TGTGCCAGCAGCCAAACCGCCCGGGACACGCGAACTAATGAAAAACTGTTTTTT. Its translation: CASSQTARDTRTNEKLFF.

This chain links TRBV15 with TRBJ1-6; possibly TRBD1 for D (6 bases). This CDR3 region has 9 residues. Germline CDR1 reads LNHNV; CDR2 reads YYDKDF (reference sequence). Trimming pared 11 bases from V and 12 bases from J, leaving 8 bases between. This chain's CDR3 is CAAGEPLHF. The CDR3 coding sequence is TGTGCCGCAGGGGAACCCCTCCACTTT. Filled out from reference TRBV15 and TRBJ1-6, the complete variable domain reads DAMVIQNPRYQVTQFGKPVTLSCSQTLNHNVMYWYQQKSSQAPKLLFHYYDKDFNNEADTPDNFQSRRPNTSFCFLDIRSPGLGDTAMYLCAAGEPLHFGNGTRLTVT.